The table lists the clone carrying this T cell receptor beta chain with many counts. Its matching antigen is unknown. These data come from a study of blood T cells in healthy people across ages. Primed by a sample-barcoded 5' primer and a J-beta primer mix, a second PCR proceeded for about 6 to 12 cycles. TCRdb called the 5' RACE reads again in MiXCR, with one record for every CDR3 protein. This table has 600,000 to 650,000 distinct CDR3 sequences, around 54% appearing once. Study results and caveats: The authors considered diversity estimates from one million T cells to be underestimates.

Germline CDR1 and CDR2: LGHDT and YNNKEL (reference sequence). The V end lost 6 bases, the J end lost 8 bases, and 16 bases lay between the germline ends. The CDR3 sequence is 13 residues long. V is TRBV3-1 and J is TRBJ1-1; tentative D call: TRBD1 (5 bases). This receptor was obtained from a man aged 55 to 69 in good health. The sample comprised blood. The CDR3 DNA follows: TGTGCCAGCAGTGATCCGGGGCCTAGAGAAGCTTTCTTT. Its protein is CASSDPGPREAFF.